This paragraph covers one T cell receptor (beta chain) sequence. Its specificity is unknown. Possible read error: a much larger clone is one base away. This sample was taken from a study of post-analysis software for immune sequencing data. General study results and limits: Controls had lower frequencies than patients of five TRBV segments, which included TRBV5-6, TRBV5-1 and TRBV20-1.

Presence of unique molecular identifiers characterized the TCR beta cDNA libraries. TCRdb passed the PCR reads through MiXCR, listing each CDR3 protein once. This table has hundreds of thousands of distinct CDR3 sequences, approximately 57% appearing once. CDR1 and CDR2 (germline): SGHVS, FNYEAQ. This CDR3 comprises 15 residues. The specimen sequenced was blood. V gene TRBV7-6 combines with J gene TRBJ2-3, with D tentatively TRBD1 (6 bases). This clonotype originated in a girl aged 5 to 17 with multiple sclerosis. The DNA for the CDR3 is TGTGTCAGCAGCTTCCAGGGGTCACATACGGATACGCAGTATTTT. It encodes CVSSFQGSHTDTQYF.